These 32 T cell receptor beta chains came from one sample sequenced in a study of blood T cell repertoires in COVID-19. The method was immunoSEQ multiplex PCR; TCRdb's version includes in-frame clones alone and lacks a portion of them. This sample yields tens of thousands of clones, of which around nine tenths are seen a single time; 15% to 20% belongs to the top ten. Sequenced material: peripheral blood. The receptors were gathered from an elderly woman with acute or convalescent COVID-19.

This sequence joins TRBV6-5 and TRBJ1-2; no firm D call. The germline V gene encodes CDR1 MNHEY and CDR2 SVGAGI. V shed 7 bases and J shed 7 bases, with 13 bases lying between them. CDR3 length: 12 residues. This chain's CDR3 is CASTTGVAGYTF. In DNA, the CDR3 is TGTGCCAGCACCACCGGAGTAGCTGGCTACACCTTC.

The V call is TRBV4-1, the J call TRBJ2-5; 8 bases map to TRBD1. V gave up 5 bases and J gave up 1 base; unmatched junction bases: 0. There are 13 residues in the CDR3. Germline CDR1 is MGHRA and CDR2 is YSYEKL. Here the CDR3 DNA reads TGCGCCAGCAGCGACAGGGGCCAAGAGACCCAGTACTTC. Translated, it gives CASSDRGQETQYF.

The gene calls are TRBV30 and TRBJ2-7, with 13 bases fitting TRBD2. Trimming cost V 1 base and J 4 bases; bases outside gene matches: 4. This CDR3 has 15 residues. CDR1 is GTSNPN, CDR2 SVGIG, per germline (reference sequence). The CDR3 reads CAWSGPGLAGYEQYF. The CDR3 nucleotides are TGTGCCTGGAGTGGACCGGGACTAGCGGGGTACGAGCAGTACTTC.

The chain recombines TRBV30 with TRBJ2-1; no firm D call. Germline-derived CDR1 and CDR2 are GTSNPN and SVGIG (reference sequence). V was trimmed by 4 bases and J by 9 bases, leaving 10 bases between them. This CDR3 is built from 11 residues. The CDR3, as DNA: TGTGCCTGGACATTAGCTGGTGAGCAGTTCTTC. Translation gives CAWTLAGEQFF.

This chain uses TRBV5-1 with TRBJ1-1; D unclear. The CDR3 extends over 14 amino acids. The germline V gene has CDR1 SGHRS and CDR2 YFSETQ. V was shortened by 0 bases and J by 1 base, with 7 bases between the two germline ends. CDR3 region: CASSLEARNTEAFF. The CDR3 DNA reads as TGCGCCAGCAGCTTGGAAGCTCGGAACACTGAAGCTTTCTTT.

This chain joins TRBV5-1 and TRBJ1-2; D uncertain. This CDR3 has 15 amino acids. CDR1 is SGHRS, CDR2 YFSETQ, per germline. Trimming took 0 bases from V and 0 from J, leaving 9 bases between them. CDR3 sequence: CASSLGAGTNYGYTF. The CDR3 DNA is TGCGCCAGCAGCTTGGGGGCAGGCACTAACTATGGCTACACCTTC.

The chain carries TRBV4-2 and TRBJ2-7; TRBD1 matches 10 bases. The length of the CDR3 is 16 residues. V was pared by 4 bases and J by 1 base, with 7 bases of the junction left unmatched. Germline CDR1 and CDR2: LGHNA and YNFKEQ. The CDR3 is CASSRPGQGLSYEQYF. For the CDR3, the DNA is TGTGCCAGCAGCCGTCCGGGACAGGGGCTTTCCTACGAGCAGTACTTC.

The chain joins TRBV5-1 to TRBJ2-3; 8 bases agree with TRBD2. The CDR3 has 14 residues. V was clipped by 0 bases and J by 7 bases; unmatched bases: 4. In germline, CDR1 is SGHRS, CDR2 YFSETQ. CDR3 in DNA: TGCGCCAGCAGCTTGGGAACGGGGGGGCATACGCAGTATTTT. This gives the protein CASSLGTGGHTQYF.

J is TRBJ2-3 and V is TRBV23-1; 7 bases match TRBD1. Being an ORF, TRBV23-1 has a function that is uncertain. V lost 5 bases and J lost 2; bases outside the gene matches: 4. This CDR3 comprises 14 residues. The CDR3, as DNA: TGCGCCAGCAGTTACGACAGGGCCACAGATACGCAGTATTTT. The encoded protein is CASSYDRATDTQYF.

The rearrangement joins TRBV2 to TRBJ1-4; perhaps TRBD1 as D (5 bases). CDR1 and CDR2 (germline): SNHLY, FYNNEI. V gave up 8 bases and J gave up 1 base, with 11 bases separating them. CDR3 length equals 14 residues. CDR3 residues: CASRTGLTNEKLFF. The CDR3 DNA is TGTGCCAGCCGGACGGGACTAACTAATGAAAAACTGTTTTTT.

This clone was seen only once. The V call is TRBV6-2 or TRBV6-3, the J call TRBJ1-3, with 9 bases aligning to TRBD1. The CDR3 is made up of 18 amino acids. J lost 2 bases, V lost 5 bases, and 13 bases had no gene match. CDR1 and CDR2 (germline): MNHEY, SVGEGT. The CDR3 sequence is CASSLRLPGQGTGNTIYF. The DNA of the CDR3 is TGTGCCAGCAGTCTTCGACTCCCGGGACAGGGAACTGGAAACACCATATATTTT.

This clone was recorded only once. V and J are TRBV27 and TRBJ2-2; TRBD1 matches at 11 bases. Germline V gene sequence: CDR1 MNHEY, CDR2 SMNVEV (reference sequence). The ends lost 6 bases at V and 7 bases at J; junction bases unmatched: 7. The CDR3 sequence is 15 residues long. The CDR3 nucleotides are TGTGCCAGCAGCACCCCGGGACAGGGGGGCGGGGAGCTGTTTTTT. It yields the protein CASSTPGQGGGELFF.

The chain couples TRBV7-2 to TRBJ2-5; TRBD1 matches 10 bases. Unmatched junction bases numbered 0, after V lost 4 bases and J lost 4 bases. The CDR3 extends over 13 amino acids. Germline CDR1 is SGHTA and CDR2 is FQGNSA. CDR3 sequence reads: CASSWTGGETQYF. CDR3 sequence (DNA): TGTGCCAGCAGCTGGACAGGGGGAGAGACCCAGTACTTC.

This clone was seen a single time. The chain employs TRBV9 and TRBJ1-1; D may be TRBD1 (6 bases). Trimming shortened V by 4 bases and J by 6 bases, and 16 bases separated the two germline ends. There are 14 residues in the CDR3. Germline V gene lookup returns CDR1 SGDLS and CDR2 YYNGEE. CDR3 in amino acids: CASSSEGGVPEAFF. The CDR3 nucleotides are TGTGCCAGCAGCTCCGAAGGGGGAGTGCCTGAAGCTTTCTTT.

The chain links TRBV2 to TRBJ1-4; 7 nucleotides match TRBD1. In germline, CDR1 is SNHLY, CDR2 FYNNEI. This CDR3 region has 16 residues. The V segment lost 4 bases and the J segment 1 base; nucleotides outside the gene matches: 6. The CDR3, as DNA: TGTGCCAGCAGTGCCGACAGGGTAGGAACTAATGAAAAACTGTTTTTT. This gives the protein CASSADRVGTNEKLFF.

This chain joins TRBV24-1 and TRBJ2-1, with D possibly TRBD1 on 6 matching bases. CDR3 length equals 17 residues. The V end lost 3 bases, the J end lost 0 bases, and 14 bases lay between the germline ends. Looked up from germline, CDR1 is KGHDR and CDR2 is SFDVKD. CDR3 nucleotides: TGTGCCACCAGTGATCAACAGGGAGCAGGCTCCTACAATGAGCAGTTCTTC. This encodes CATSDQQGAGSYNEQFF.

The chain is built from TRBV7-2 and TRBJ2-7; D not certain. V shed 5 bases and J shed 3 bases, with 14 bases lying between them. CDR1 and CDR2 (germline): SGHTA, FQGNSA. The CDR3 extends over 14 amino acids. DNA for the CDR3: TGTGCCAGCAGCACCAGCCACAGTCTCTACGAGCAGTACTTC. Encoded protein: CASSTSHSLYEQYF.

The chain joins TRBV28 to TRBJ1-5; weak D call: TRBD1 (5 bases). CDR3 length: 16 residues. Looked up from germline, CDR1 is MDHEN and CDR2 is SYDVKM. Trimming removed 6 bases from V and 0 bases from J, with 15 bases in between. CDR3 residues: CASRIDRDSSNQPQHF. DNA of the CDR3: TGTGCCAGCAGAATCGACAGAGACAGTAGCAATCAGCCCCAGCATTTT. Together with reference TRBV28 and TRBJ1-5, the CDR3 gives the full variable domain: DVKVTQSSRYLVKRTGEKVFLECVQDMDHENMFWYRQDPGLGLRLIYFSYDVKMKEKGDIPEGYSVSREKKERFSLILESASTNQTSMYLCASRIDRDSSNQPQHFGDGTRLSIL.

The CDR3 loop is CASSPGTGGRTEAFF. As DNA, the CDR3 is TGTGCCAGCAGCCCCGGGACAGGGGGCCGGACTGAAGCTTTCTTT. This chain connects TRBV6-5 to TRBJ1-1; 12 bases agree with TRBD1. Per the germline V gene, CDR1 is MNHEY and CDR2 is SVGAGI. With V trimmed by 6 bases and J by 5 bases, 7 bases remained unmatched. The CDR3 runs 15 residues.

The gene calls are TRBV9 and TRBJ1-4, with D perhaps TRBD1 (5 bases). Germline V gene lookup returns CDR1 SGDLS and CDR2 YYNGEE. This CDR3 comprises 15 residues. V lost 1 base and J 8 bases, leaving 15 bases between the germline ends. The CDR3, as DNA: TGTGCCAGCAGCGTAAGGGAACGGGGGAACGAAAAACTGTTTTTT. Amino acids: CASSVRERGNEKLFF. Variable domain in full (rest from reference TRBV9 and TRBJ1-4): DSGVTQTPKHLITATGQRVTLRCSPRSGDLSVYWYQQSLDQGLQFLIQYYNGEERAKGNILERFSAQQFPDLHSELNLSSLELGDSALYFCASSVRERGNEKLFFGSGTQLSVL.

CDR3 residues: CASSNSGIWSSPLHF. CDR3 sequence (DNA): TGTGCCAGCAGCAACAGCGGTATATGGAGTTCACCCCTCCACTTT. The chain combines TRBV6-5 with TRBJ1-6; D unresolved. Trimming removed 6 bases from V and 9 bases from J, with 18 bases in between. The CDR3 spans 15 residues. Per the germline V gene, CDR1 is MNHEY and CDR2 is SVGAGI.

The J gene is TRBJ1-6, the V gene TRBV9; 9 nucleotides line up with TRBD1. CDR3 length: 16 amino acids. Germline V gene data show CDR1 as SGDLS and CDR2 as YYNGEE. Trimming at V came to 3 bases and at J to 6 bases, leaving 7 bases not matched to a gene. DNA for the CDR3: TGTGCCAGCAGCGAGGACAGGGGATGGTCTAATTCACCCCTCCACTTT. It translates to CASSEDRGWSNSPLHF.

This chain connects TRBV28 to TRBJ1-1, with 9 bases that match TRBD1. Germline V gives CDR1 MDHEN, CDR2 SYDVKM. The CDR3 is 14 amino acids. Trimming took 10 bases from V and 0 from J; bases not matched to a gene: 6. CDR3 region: CATGTGIMNTEAFF. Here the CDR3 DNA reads TGTGCCACGGGGACAGGGATAATGAACACTGAAGCTTTCTTT.

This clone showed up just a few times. Here the CDR3 DNA reads TGTGCCAGTAGTCCGAGGGACAGGGGGGAAAACATTCAGTACTTC. It codes for CASSPRDRGENIQYF. J is TRBJ2-4 and V is TRBV19; 11 bases fit TRBD1. Looked up from germline, CDR1 is LNHDA and CDR2 is SQIVND (reference sequence). Trimming cost V 5 bases and J 5 bases; bases outside gene matches: 5. The CDR3 is 15 residues long.

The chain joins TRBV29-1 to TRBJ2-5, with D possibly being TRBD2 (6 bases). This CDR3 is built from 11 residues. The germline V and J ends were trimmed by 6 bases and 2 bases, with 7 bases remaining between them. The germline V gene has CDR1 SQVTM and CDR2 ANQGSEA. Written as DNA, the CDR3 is TGCAGCGTGGGGGGTCAAGAGACCCAGTACTTC. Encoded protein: CSVGGQETQYF.

The CDR3 nucleotides are TGTGCCAGTAGTATTCGGGGACAGAACACTGAAGCTTTCTTT. It specifies CASSIRGQNTEAFF. The chain links TRBV19 to TRBJ1-1; D might be TRBD1 (6 bases). The CDR3 is 14 amino acids. Germline CDR1 is LNHDA and CDR2 is SQIVND (reference sequence). Trimming left V 3 bases short and J 1 base short, with 9 bases between. Filled out from reference TRBV19 and TRBJ1-1, the complete variable domain reads DGGITQSPKYLFRKEGQNVTLSCEQNLNHDAMYWYRQDPGQGLRLIYYSQIVNDFQKGDIAEGYSVSREKKESFPLTVTSAQKNPTAFYLCASSIRGQNTEAFFGQGTRLTVV.

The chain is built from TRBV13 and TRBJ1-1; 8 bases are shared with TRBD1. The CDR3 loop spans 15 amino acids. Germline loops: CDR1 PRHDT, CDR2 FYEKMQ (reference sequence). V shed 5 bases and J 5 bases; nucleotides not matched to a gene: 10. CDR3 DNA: TGTGCCAGCAGCCCAGGAGGACAGGGACAGACTGAAGCTTTCTTT. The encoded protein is CASSPGGQGQTEAFF. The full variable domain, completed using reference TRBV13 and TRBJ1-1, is AAGVIQSPRHLIKEKRETATLKCYPIPRHDTVYWYQQGPGQDPQFLISFYEKMQSDKGSIPDRFSAQQFSDYHSELNMSSLELGDSALYFCASSPGGQGQTEAFFGQGTRLTVV.

CDR3 region: CASLSPWGGNTEAFF. The CDR3 DNA sequence: TGTGCCAGCCTAAGTCCGTGGGGAGGAAACACTGAAGCTTTCTTT. The chain joins TRBV25-1 to TRBJ1-1, with no clear D. The CDR3 loop spans 15 amino acids. The germline V gene encodes CDR1 MGHDK and CDR2 SYGVNS. The V gene lost 8 bases and the J gene lost 2 bases, with 18 bases spanning the gap.

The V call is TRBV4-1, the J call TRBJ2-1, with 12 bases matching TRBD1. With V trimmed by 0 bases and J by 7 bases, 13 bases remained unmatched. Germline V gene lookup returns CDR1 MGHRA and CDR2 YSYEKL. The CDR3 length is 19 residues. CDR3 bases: TGCGCCAGCAGCCAAGAAGGATGGGACAGGGGGCCATTATTTAATGAGCAGTTCTTC. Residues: CASSQEGWDRGPLFNEQFF.

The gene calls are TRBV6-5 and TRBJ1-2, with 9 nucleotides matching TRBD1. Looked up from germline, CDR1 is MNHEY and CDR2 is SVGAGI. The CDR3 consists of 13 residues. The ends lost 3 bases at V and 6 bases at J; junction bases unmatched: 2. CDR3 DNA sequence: TGTGCCAGCAGTTATTGGACAGGGGATGGCTACACCTTC. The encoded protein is CASSYWTGDGYTF.

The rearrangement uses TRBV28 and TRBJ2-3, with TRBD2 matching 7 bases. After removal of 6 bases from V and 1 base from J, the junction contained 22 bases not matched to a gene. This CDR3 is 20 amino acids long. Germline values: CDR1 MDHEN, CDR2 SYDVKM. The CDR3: CASSLQMISRSGIGTDTQYF. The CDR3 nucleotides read TGTGCCAGCAGCCTTCAGATGATATCCCGGAGCGGGATAGGCACAGATACGCAGTATTTT. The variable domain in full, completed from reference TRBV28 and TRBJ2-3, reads DVKVTQSSRYLVKRTGEKVFLECVQDMDHENMFWYRQDPGLGLRLIYFSYDVKMKEKGDIPEGYSVSREKKERFSLILESASTNQTSMYLCASSLQMISRSGIGTDTQYFGPGTRLTVL.

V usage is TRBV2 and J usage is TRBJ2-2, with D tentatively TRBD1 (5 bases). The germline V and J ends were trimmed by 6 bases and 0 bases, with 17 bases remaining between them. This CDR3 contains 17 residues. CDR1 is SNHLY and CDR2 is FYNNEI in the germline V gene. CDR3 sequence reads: CASSPGFLWANTGELFF. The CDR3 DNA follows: TGTGCCAGCAGCCCAGGGTTTCTTTGGGCGAACACCGGGGAGCTGTTTTTT.